The sequence of this T cell receptor beta chain was determined in a study of blood T cell repertoires in COVID-19. Overall study: Sites in the United States, Italy and Spain provided acute and convalescent COVID-19 samples. Sample material is recorded as cDNA or gDNA derived from T cells, B-cell-depleted T cells, or PBMCs.

This CDR3 spans 16 amino acids. Germline V gene lookup returns CDR1 LNHNV and CDR2 YYDKDF (reference sequence). Trimming took 0 bases from V and 0 from J, leaving 11 bases between them. Per the original methods: Estimates of nucleated cell counts were drawn from the amplification of reference gene primers. Here immunoSEQ multiplex PCR was the method, and the copy in TCRdb shows in-frame clones only, minus some. From that table come the V and J calls and clone size; the DNA was used to work out D and trimming. This sample has about 100,000 clones, with approximately 90% found just once. Sample: peripheral blood. The V call is TRBV15, the J call TRBJ1-2; D gene uncertain. This sequence was found in a man aged 60 to 69 with acute or convalescent COVID-19. The CDR3 bases are TGTGCCACCAGCAGAGATTGGGCGGACTCTAACTATGGCTACACCTTC. Residues: CATSRDWADSNYGYTF.